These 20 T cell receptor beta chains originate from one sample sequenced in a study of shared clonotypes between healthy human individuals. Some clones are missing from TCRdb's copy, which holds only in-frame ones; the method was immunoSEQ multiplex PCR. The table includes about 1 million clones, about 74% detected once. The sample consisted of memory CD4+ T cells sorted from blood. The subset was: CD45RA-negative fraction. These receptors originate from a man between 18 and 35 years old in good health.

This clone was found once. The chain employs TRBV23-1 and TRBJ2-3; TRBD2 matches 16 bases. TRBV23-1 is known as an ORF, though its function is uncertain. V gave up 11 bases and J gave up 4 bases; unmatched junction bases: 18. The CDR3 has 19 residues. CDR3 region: CAPEGPRGTSGRAADTQYF. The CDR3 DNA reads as TGCGCCCCTGAGGGTCCCCGGGGGACTAGCGGGAGGGCCGCAGATACGCAGTATTTT.

CDR3 sequence reads: CASKGDRSHEQYF. DNA for the CDR3: TGTGCCAGTAAAGGGGACAGGTCCCACGAGCAGTACTTC. The chain carries TRBV19 and TRBJ2-7, with 8 bases identical to TRBD1. The CDR3 covers 13 residues. The V segment lost 7 bases and the J segment 5 bases; nucleotides outside the gene matches: 7. CDR1 is LNHDA and CDR2 is SQIVND in the germline V gene (reference sequence).

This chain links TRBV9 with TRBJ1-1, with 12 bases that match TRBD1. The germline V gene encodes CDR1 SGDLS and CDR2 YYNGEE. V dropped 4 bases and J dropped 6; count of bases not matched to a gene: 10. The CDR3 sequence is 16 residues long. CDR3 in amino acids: CASSPGQGAMDSEAFF. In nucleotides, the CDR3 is TGTGCCAGCAGCCCGGGACAGGGGGCCATGGACTCTGAAGCTTTCTTT.

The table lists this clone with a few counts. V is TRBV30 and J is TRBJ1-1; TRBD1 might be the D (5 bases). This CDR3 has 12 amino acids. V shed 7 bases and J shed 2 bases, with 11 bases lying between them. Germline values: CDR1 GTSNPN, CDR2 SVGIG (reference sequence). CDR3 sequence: CALGPTNTEAFF. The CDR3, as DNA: TGTGCCTTGGGGCCGACAAACACTGAAGCTTTCTTT.

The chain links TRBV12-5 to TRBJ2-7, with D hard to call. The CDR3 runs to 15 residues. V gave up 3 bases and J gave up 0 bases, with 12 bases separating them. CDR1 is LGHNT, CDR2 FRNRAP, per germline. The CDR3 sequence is CASGLPRTTSYEQYF. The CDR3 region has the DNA TGTGCTAGTGGTTTACCCAGAACCACCTCCTACGAGCAGTACTTC.

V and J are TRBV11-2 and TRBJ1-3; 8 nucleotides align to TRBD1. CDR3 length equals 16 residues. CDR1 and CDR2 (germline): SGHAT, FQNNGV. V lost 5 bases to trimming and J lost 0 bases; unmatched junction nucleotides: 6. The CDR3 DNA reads TGTGCCAGCAGCACCCGGGACAGGAGCTCTGGAAACACCATATATTTT. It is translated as CASSTRDRSSGNTIYF.

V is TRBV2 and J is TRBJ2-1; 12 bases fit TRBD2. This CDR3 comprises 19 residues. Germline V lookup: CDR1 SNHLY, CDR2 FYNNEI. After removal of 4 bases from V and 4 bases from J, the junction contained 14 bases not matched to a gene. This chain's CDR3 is CASSGLGTSGSKGYNEQFF. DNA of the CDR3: TGTGCCAGCAGTGGATTGGGGACTAGCGGGTCTAAGGGGTACAATGAGCAGTTCTTC.

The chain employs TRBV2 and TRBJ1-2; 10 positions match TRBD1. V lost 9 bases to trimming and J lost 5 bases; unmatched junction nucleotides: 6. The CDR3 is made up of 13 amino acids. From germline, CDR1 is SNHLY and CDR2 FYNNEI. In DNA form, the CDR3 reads TGTGCCAGTTGGGGACAGGGGAGGTATGGCTACACCTTC. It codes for CASWGQGRYGYTF. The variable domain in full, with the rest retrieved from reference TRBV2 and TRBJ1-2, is EPEVTQTPSHQVTQMGQEVILRCVPISNHLYFYWYRQILGQKVEFLVSFYNNEISEKSEIFDDQFSVERPDGSNFTLKIRSTKLEDSAMYFCASWGQGRYGYTFGSGTRLTVV.

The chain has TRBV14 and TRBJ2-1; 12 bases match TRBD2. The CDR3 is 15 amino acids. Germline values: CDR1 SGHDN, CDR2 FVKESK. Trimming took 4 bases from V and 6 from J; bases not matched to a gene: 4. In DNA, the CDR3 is TGTGCCAGCAGCCCCACGGGACTAGCGGGCAATGAGCAGTTCTTC. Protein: CASSPTGLAGNEQFF.

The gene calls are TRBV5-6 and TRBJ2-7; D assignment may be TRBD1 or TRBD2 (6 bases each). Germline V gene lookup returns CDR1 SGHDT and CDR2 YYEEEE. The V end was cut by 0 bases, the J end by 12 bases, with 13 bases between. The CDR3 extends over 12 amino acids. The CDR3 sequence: CASSLAGGQRYF. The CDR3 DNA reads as TGTGCCAGCAGCTTGGCCGGGGGCCAGCGGTACTTC.

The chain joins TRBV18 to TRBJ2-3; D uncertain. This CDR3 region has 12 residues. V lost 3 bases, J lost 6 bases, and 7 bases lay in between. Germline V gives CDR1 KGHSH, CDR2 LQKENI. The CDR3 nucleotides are TGTGCCAGCTCACCTCAGGAGGATACGCAGTATTTT. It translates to CASSPQEDTQYF.

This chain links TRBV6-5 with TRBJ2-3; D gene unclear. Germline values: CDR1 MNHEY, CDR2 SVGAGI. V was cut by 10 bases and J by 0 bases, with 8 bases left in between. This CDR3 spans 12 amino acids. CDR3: CATKPSTDTQYF. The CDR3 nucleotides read TGTGCCACAAAACCTAGCACAGATACGCAGTATTTT.

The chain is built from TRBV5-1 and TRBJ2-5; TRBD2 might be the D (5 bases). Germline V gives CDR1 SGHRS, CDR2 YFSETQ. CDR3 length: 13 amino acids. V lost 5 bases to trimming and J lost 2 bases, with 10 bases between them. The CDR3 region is CASSRGQQETQYF. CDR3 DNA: TGCGCCAGCAGTAGAGGGCAGCAAGAGACCCAGTACTTC.

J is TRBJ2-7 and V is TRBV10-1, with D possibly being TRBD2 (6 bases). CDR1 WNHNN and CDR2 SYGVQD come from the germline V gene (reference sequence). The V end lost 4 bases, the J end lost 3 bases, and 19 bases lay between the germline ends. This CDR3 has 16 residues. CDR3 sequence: CASSAPQGTGDYEQYF. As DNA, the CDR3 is TGCGCCAGCAGTGCCCCACAAGGCACGGGGGACTACGAGCAGTACTTC.

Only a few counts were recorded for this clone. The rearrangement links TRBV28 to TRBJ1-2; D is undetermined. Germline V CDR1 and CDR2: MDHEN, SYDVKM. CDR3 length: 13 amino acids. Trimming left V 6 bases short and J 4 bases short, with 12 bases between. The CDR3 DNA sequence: TGTGCCAGCAGCCCGACATCTTCCTATGGCTACACCTTC. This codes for CASSPTSSYGYTF.

The CDR3 is CASSDRVWVQLVELDGYTF. The CDR3 DNA reads as TGTGCCAGCAGTGACCGGGTGTGGGTTCAACTCGTCGAGCTTGATGGCTACACCTTC. V is TRBV2 and J is TRBJ1-2, with no clear D. CDR3 length: 19 amino acids. The germline V and J ends were trimmed by 3 bases and 6 bases, with 29 bases remaining between them. Germline V lookup: CDR1 SNHLY, CDR2 FYNNEI.

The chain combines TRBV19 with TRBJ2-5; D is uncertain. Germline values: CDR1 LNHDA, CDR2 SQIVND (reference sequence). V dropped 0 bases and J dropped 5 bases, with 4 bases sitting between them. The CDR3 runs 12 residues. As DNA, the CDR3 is TGTGCCAGTAGTATAGATCGCGAGACCCAGTACTTC. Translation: CASSIDRETQYF.

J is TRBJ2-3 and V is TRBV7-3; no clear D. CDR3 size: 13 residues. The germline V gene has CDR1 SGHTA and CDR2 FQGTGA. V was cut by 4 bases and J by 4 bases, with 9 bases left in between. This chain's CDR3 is CASSSPNSDTQYF. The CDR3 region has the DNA TGTGCCAGCAGCTCCCCCAACTCAGATACGCAGTATTTT.

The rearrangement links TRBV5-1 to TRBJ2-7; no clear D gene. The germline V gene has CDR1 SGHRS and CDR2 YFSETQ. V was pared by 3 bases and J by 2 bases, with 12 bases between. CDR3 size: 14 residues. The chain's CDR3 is CASSSGNFPYEQYF. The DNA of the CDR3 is TGCGCCAGCAGCTCCGGCAACTTTCCCTACGAGCAGTACTTC.

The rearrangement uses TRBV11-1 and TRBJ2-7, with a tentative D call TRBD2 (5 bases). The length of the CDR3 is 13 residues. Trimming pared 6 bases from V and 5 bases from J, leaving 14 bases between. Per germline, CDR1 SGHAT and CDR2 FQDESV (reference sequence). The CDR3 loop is CASSSIQRNEQYF. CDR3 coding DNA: TGTGCCAGCAGTTCCATTCAGCGGAACGAGCAGTACTTC.